These 14 T cell receptor beta chains share one sample of origin, sequenced in a study of T cell responses to AZD1222 COVID-19 vaccine. Here immunoSEQ multiplex PCR was the method, and the copy in TCRdb shows in-frame clones only, minus some. The table records approximately 77,000 clones, around 90% of them present only once. The sample in question was peripheral blood, obtained 28 days after the second AZD1222 dose. Receptors were obtained from an adult who received the AZD1222 COVID-19 vaccine.

The chain couples TRBV11-2 to TRBJ2-7; D possibly corresponds to TRBD2 (6 bases). This CDR3 comprises 11 residues. V lost 5 bases to trimming and J lost 12 bases, with 14 bases between them. Germline V gives CDR1 SGHAT, CDR2 FQNNGV. The CDR3 loop reads CASSGGGPLYF. For the CDR3, the DNA is TGTGCCAGCAGCGGGGGAGGACCGCTGTACTTC.

The chain employs TRBV13 and TRBJ2-5; the match to TRBD2 covers 10 bases. Germline V gene lookup returns CDR1 PRHDT and CDR2 FYEKMQ (reference sequence). With 4 bases clipped from V and 3 bases from J, the junction kept 17 bases outside the gene matches. This CDR3 has 19 residues. The CDR3 DNA follows: TGTGCCAGCAGCTCACTGACTAGCGGGTACGAGATTAGGGAAGAGACCCAGTACTTC. This codes for CASSSLTSGYEIREETQYF.

The gene calls are TRBV18 and TRBJ2-7; 12 bases agree with TRBD2. The CDR3 contains 18 residues. Losses at the gene ends were 6 bases for V and 6 bases for J; bases not matched to a gene: 18. Germline CDR1 KGHSH, CDR2 LQKENI. The CDR3 is CASSPTSGSLTYPSEQYF. The CDR3 region has the DNA TGTGCCAGCTCCCCGACTAGCGGGAGCCTGACTTACCCGTCCGAGCAGTACTTC.

The V and J genes are TRBV25-1 and TRBJ1-2; the D gene is possibly TRBD1 (6 bases). The V gene lost 9 bases and the J gene lost 4 bases, with 12 bases spanning the gap. The CDR3 is 12 amino acids. The germline V gene encodes CDR1 MGHDK and CDR2 SYGVNS. The chain's CDR3 is CARTGHCYGYTF. In DNA, the CDR3 is TGTGCCAGGACAGGACATTGCTATGGCTACACCTTC.

This rearrangement joins TRBV5-6 to TRBJ2-1; TRBD2 matches 7 bases. Germline V CDR1 and CDR2: SGHDT, YYEEEE. The CDR3 extends over 16 amino acids. The ends lost 0 bases at V and 0 bases at J; junction bases unmatched: 3. The CDR3 sequence: CASSLEAGSSYNEQFF. The CDR3 coding sequence is TGTGCCAGCAGCTTGGAAGCGGGGAGCTCCTACAATGAGCAGTTCTTC.

V and J are TRBV6-5 and TRBJ1-3; D may be TRBD1 (5 bases). V gave up 6 bases and J gave up 12 bases, with 15 bases separating them. Germline V CDR1 and CDR2: MNHEY, SVGAGI. The length of the CDR3 is 12 residues. The CDR3 loop reads CASSARLTDIYF. As DNA, the CDR3 is TGTGCCAGCAGCGCCCGGCTGACAGACATATATTTT.

The chain couples TRBV12-3 or TRBV12-4 to TRBJ1-2; D remains unclear. V lost 5 bases and J 8 bases, leaving 9 bases between the germline ends. CDR3 length: 11 residues. The CDR3 DNA sequence: TGTGCCAGCAGTCTCCGGCGGGGCTACACCTTC. This encodes CASSLRRGYTF.

The chain is built from TRBV10-2 and TRBJ2-7; D not resolved. The CDR3 is 12 residues long. Trimming cost V 3 bases and J 1 base, with 4 bases left between them. Germline-derived CDR1 and CDR2 are WSHSY and SAAADI. DNA of the CDR3: TGCGCCAGCAGTGAAAGGTCCTACGAGCAGTACTTC. It specifies CASSERSYEQYF.

The rearrangement uses TRBV2 and TRBJ2-1; D gene unclear. V dropped 1 base and J dropped 13 bases, with 8 bases sitting between them. Germline V gene lookup returns CDR1 SNHLY and CDR2 FYNNEI. The CDR3 consists of 11 residues. The DNA for the CDR3 is TGTGCCAGCAGTGAAGGGCTCTCCCAGTTCTTC. This encodes CASSEGLSQFF. Combining the CDR3 with reference TRBV2 and TRBJ2-1 gives the whole variable domain EPEVTQTPSHQVTQMGQEVILRCVPISNHLYFYWYRQILGQKVEFLVSFYNNEISEKSEIFDDQFSVERPDGSNFTLKIRSTKLEDSAMYFCASSEGLSQFFGPGTRLTVL.

The chain joins TRBV30 to TRBJ1-5; D possibly corresponds to TRBD1 (6 bases). Germline V lookup: CDR1 GTSNPN, CDR2 SVGIG (reference sequence). The CDR3 extends over 13 amino acids. With 4 bases removed from V and 7 bases from J, the gap between germline ends came to 14 bases. The CDR3 DNA follows: TGTGCCTGGATGGCGCAGGGGCAACAGCCCCAGCATTTT. Protein: CAWMAQGQQPQHF.

The chain uses TRBV30 and TRBJ2-1; TRBD2 matches at 9 bases. Germline-derived CDR1 and CDR2 are GTSNPN and SVGIG (reference sequence). The CDR3 is made up of 17 amino acids. With V trimmed by 4 bases and J by 6 bases, 16 bases remained unmatched. DNA of the CDR3: TGTGCCTGGATGGCCAACGGAGCGGGAGGTTGGGGCAATGAGCAGTTCTTC. Translation gives CAWMANGAGGWGNEQFF.

CDR3 amino acids: CASSLFTGRGRLFF. Written as DNA, the CDR3 is TGTGCCAGCAGCTTGTTTACAGGGAGGGGAAGACTGTTTTTT. This chain links TRBV7-9 with TRBJ1-4; a possible D gene is TRBD1 (6 bases). Trimming left V 3 bases short and J 13 bases short, with 18 bases between. This CDR3 contains 14 residues. Germline V gene sequence: CDR1 SEHNR, CDR2 FQNEAQ (reference sequence).

The genes are TRBV10-3 and TRBJ2-7; 9 bases fit TRBD2. The germline CDR1 and CDR2 sequences are ENHRY and SYGVKD. V trimming: 0 bases; J trimming: 4 bases; junction bases outside the gene matches: 7. The CDR3 contains 16 residues. CDR3 bases: TGTGCCATCAGTGAGTCGATTAGCGGGAGAGTGTACGAGCAGTACTTC. Translating gives CAISESISGRVYEQYF.

V usage is TRBV7-9 and J usage is TRBJ1-1, with a weak D call TRBD1 (6 bases). The CDR3 is 17 amino acids. The V end lost 4 bases, the J end lost 1 base, and 19 bases lay between the germline ends. Germline V CDR1 and CDR2: SEHNR, FQNEAQ (reference sequence). CDR3: CASSSPTTGTPNTEAFF. CDR3 nucleotide sequence: TGTGCCAGCAGCTCCCCCACAACCGGGACACCGAACACTGAAGCTTTCTTT.